The source of this T cell receptor (beta chain) is a study of T cell responses to AZD1222 COVID-19 vaccine. This clone rates as large. Its antigen is unidentified. Study outcomes and limitations: Clonal diversity was possibly underestimated; the donors were predominantly white British and more often female. After the peak T cell response, and only then, were repertoires sampled. Vaccine-associated CD4 TCRs spanned spike, dominant at 160-218 and 743-854. Increases in Spike-specific TCR breadth and depth were seen after two AZD1222 doses.

With 5 bases removed from V and 3 bases from J, the gap between germline ends came to 11 bases. This CDR3 has 13 residues. Germline V lookup: CDR1 MNHEY, CDR2 SVGEGT. Assay used: immunoSEQ multiplex PCR; TCRdb lists only in-frame clones, some missing. The sample holds roughly 30,000 clones, 75% to 80% seen once. This receptor was identified in an adult who received the AZD1222 COVID-19 vaccine. The rearrangement links TRBV6-2 or TRBV6-3 to TRBJ2-7; tentatively, D is TRBD1 (6 bases). The sample in question was peripheral blood, obtained 28 days after the second AZD1222 dose. This CDR3 is CASSLGQNYEQYF. The CDR3 nucleotides read TGTGCCAGCAGTCTCGGACAGAACTACGAGCAGTACTTC.